The 32 T cell receptor beta chains presented below share a single source sample, sequenced in a study of CD8 T cells in ankylosing spondylitis. TCRdb independently ran MiXCR on the 5' RACE reads; one entry per CDR3 protein. Of roughly 86,000 distinct CDR3 sequences in the sample, roughly 10% were seen once. Sequenced: blood, either unsorted or a sorted T cell fraction (not recorded which). Every receptor here comes from a male donor with ankylosing spondylitis or in good health (not recorded which).

This clonotype was counted only a few times. The chain has TRBV5-1 and TRBJ2-1; the match to TRBD1 covers 11 bases. The germline V gene encodes CDR1 SGHRS and CDR2 YFSETQ. The CDR3 length is 17 residues. After removal of 3 bases from V and 6 bases from J, the junction contained 11 bases not matched to a gene. In nucleotides, the CDR3 is TGCGCCAGCAGCTCGCCGACGGACAGGGGGCGAGGCAATGAGCAGTTCTTC. It yields the protein CASSSPTDRGRGNEQFF.

This clonotype was seen ten or more times. The rearrangement uses TRBV12-3 or TRBV12-4 and TRBJ2-2; 8 positions agree with TRBD2. The CDR3 spans 16 residues. V dropped 6 bases and J dropped 4; count of bases not matched to a gene: 10. CDR3 protein: CASSTGLARSTGELFF. The CDR3 coding sequence is TGTGCCAGCAGCACCGGACTAGCTAGAAGCACCGGGGAGCTGTTTTTT.

There are a few counts of this clonotype. The chain carries TRBV7-6 and TRBJ2-7, with 13 bases that match TRBD2. J lost 7 bases, V lost 5 bases, and 14 bases had no gene match. This CDR3 spans 17 amino acids. CDR1 and CDR2 from the germline V gene are SGHVS and FNYEAQ. The CDR3 DNA follows: TGTGCCAGCAGCCTAAATTCACGACTAGCGGGGGGACGGGAGCAGTACTTC. Its translation: CASSLNSRLAGGREQYF.

This clonotype was found many times. The rearrangement links TRBV5-1 to TRBJ2-6, with D tentatively TRBD1 (5 bases). Germline lookup yields CDR1 SGHRS and CDR2 YFSETQ. The CDR3 is made up of 20 amino acids. Between the trimmed V and J ends, which lost 0 bases and 0 bases, there was a span of 19 bases. The CDR3 loop is CASSLELTDSFLSGANVLTF. Here the CDR3 DNA reads TGCGCCAGCAGCTTGGAATTAACCGACAGTTTTCTCTCTGGGGCCAACGTCCTGACTTTC.

This clonotype appeared a few times. V usage is TRBV3-1 and J usage is TRBJ2-4; D is ambiguous. The CDR3 runs to 16 residues. V was cut by 0 bases and J by 0 bases, with 9 bases left in between. CDR1 and CDR2 from the germline V gene are LGHDT and YNNKEL (reference sequence). CDR3 sequence: CASSQDRPIAKNIQYF. In DNA, the CDR3 is TGTGCCAGCAGCCAAGACAGGCCAATAGCCAAAAACATTCAGTACTTC.

In its sample, this clonotype was seen many times. The chain uses TRBV15 and TRBJ2-1, with 11 bases that match TRBD2. CDR3 size: 16 residues. The J segment lost 9 bases and the V segment lost 5 bases, leaving 12 bases of the junction unmatched. Germline values: CDR1 LNHNV, CDR2 YYDKDF (reference sequence). CDR3 in DNA: TGTGCCACCAGCTCACGTGTTAGCGGGGGGGCGGCTGAGCAGTTCTTC. Its translation: CATSSRVSGGAAEQFF.

The J gene is TRBJ2-5, the V gene TRBV2; D is ambiguous. Looked up from germline, CDR1 is SNHLY and CDR2 is FYNNEI. This CDR3 has 12 residues. The V end lost 4 bases, the J end lost 11 bases, and 14 bases lay between the germline ends. The CDR3 here is CASSAVVPAQYF. CDR3 in DNA: TGTGCCAGCAGTGCGGTGGTCCCGGCGCAGTACTTC.

This clonotype was seen ten or more times. The chain is built from TRBV12-3 or TRBV12-4 and TRBJ1-2; 7 bases match TRBD1. V lost 2 bases to trimming and J lost 8 bases; unmatched junction nucleotides: 11. The CDR3 is 15 amino acids. The CDR3: CASSLPLHQGGGYTF. DNA for the CDR3: TGTGCCAGCAGTTTACCCTTACATCAGGGGGGAGGCTACACCTTC.

In this sample, this clonotype turned up many times. The chain uses TRBV6-1 and TRBJ2-7, with TRBD1 matching 10 bases. The CDR3 has 13 residues. Trimming removed 5 bases from V and 6 bases from J; junction bases left unmatched: 4. The germline V gene has CDR1 MNHNS and CDR2 SASEGT. CDR3 DNA: TGTGCCAGCAGTCGGACAGGGGGAATCGAGCAGTACTTC. Encoded protein: CASSRTGGIEQYF.

This clonotype was seen ten or more times. The genes are TRBV29-1 and TRBJ2-5, with 10 positions matching TRBD1. The J segment lost 3 bases and the V segment lost 6 bases, leaving 7 bases of the junction unmatched. CDR1 and CDR2 from the germline V gene are SQVTM and ANQGSEA. This CDR3 is 14 amino acids long. For the CDR3, the DNA is TGCAGCGTCCGAGCCGGGACAGGGGAAGAGACCCAGTACTTC. It specifies CSVRAGTGEETQYF.

This clonotype occurred many times. The J gene is TRBJ1-4, the V gene TRBV12-3 or TRBV12-4; 7 bases fit TRBD1. The CDR3 has 13 amino acids. The trim removed 3 bases at V and 12 bases at J, leaving 7 bases unmatched. CDR3 in DNA: TGTGCCAGCAGTTTCGGACAGGAAGGAGAACTGTTTTTT. Translated, it gives CASSFGQEGELFF.

This clonotype was detected many times. This chain connects TRBV12-3 or TRBV12-4 to TRBJ1-5; D remains unclear. Trimming pared 10 bases from V and 6 bases from J, leaving 16 bases between. This CDR3 comprises 13 residues. CDR3 protein: CAIPPGSPQPQHF. CDR3 nucleotide sequence: TGTGCCATCCCCCCAGGCAGCCCTCAGCCCCAGCATTTT.

The table lists this clonotype with many counts. CDR3 sequence reads: CASSSSARTAYGYTF. The DNA of the CDR3 is TGTGCCAGCAGTTCCTCGGCCCGGACGGCCTATGGCTACACCTTC. V and J are TRBV12-3 or TRBV12-4 and TRBJ1-2; D is ambiguous. The CDR3 consists of 15 residues. Deletions cut 4 bases from V and 4 bases from J, with 16 bases between.

In its sample, this clonotype was seen a few times. The chain couples TRBV18 to TRBJ2-3, with D possibly matching TRBD2 (7 bases). With 0 bases removed from V and 4 bases from J, the gap between germline ends came to 14 bases. In germline, CDR1 is KGHSH, CDR2 LQKENI. The CDR3 runs 16 residues. This chain's CDR3 is CASSPPVGGPSDTQYF. In DNA, the CDR3 is TGTGCCAGCTCACCACCGGTCGGGGGGCCGTCAGATACGCAGTATTTT.

A note on this clonotype: This could be a read error, since a much larger clone is one nucleotide away. The V and J genes are TRBV6-5 and TRBJ2-7; D may match TRBD1 or TRBD2 (7 bases each). The germline gives CDR1 MNHEY, CDR2 SVGAGI. There are 12 residues in the CDR3. The CDR3 sequence: CTSSYSGGGQYF. The CDR3 DNA follows: TGTACCAGCAGTTACTCAGGGGGGGGGCAGTACTTC.

This clonotype came up a few times. The chain has TRBV7-8 and TRBJ2-2; 10 bases line up with TRBD1. The CDR3 consists of 15 residues. With 5 bases clipped from V and 7 bases from J, the junction kept 7 bases outside the gene matches. Germline-derived CDR1 and CDR2 are SGHVS and FQNEAQ. The CDR3 sequence is CASSQRQGAVGELFF. DNA of the CDR3: TGTGCCAGCAGCCAAAGACAGGGGGCGGTCGGGGAGCTGTTTTTT.

This clonotype was found many times. The V gene is TRBV28, the J gene TRBJ2-3, with D uncertain. Trimming pared 2 bases from V and 4 bases from J, leaving 4 bases between. CDR3 length: 12 amino acids. Germline V gene lookup returns CDR1 MDHEN and CDR2 SYDVKM. As DNA, the CDR3 is TGTGCCAGCAGTTTACTCGCAGATACGCAGTATTTT. It is translated as CASSLLADTQYF.

This clonotype was picked up many times. The chain has TRBV12-3 or TRBV12-4 and TRBJ2-3; D unclear. The CDR3 sequence is 14 residues long. Trimming removed 5 bases from V and 1 base from J, with 10 bases in between. CDR3 sequence reads: CASSHRQGTDTQYF. DNA of the CDR3: TGTGCCAGCAGTCACCGCCAGGGCACAGATACGCAGTATTTT.

The chain couples TRBV6-6 to TRBJ1-4, with 10 bases that match TRBD1. The CDR3 runs to 12 residues. Unmatched junction bases numbered 7, after V lost 6 bases and J lost 15 bases. Germline V gene data show CDR1 as MNHNY and CDR2 as SVGAGI (reference sequence). Here the CDR3 reads CASRNPGTGVFF. DNA of the CDR3: TGTGCCAGCAGGAATCCAGGGACAGGGGTGTTTTTT.

Points on this clonotype: A much larger clone differs by one base, so this may be a read error. This chain links TRBV2 with TRBJ2-4; D call uncertain. Deletions cut 7 bases from V and 2 bases from J, with 15 bases between. This CDR3 contains 15 residues. Germline lookup yields CDR1 SNHLY and CDR2 FYNNEI. The CDR3 sequence is CASILRRETKNIQYF. The CDR3, as DNA: TGTGCCAGCATCCTCAGAAGAGAGACCAAAAACATTCAGTACTTC.

There are many counts of this clonotype. This chain joins TRBV29-1 and TRBJ1-1; 7 bases align to TRBD1. Germline loops: CDR1 SQVTM, CDR2 ANQGSEA. The CDR3 extends over 12 amino acids. Losses at the gene ends were 7 bases for V and 1 base for J; bases not matched to a gene: 3. DNA of the CDR3: TGCAGCGCCCGGACAGGGAACACTGAAGCTTTCTTT. Encoded protein: CSARTGNTEAFF.

This rearrangement joins TRBV4-1 to TRBJ2-2; D tentatively fits TRBD1 or TRBD2 (5 bases each). The germline CDR1 and CDR2 sequences are MGHRA and YSYEKL. V was clipped by 4 bases and J by 4 bases, with 10 bases between them. This CDR3 region has 14 residues. Written as DNA, the CDR3 is TGCGCCAGCAGCCTAGGGACCTCCACCGGGGAGCTGTTTTTT. Translated, it gives CASSLGTSTGELFF.

The chain joins TRBV7-6 to TRBJ2-5; possible D gene TRBD2, 6 bases. Looked up from germline, CDR1 is SGHVS and CDR2 is FNYEAQ. The CDR3 is made up of 15 amino acids. The germline V and J ends were trimmed by 4 bases and 5 bases, with 17 bases remaining between them. The CDR3 reads CASSSQLSGVETQYF. The CDR3 DNA reads as TGTGCCAGCAGCTCGCAATTGTCGGGGGTTGAGACCCAGTACTTC.

This clonotype has a count of ten or more. This chain joins TRBV7-9 and TRBJ1-1; 7 bases align to TRBD1. The ends lost 5 bases at V and 2 bases at J; junction bases unmatched: 8. This CDR3 region has 15 residues. From germline, CDR1 is SEHNR and CDR2 FQNEAQ (reference sequence). The CDR3 DNA sequence: TGTGCCAGCAGCCCAGGGACAGCACTAAACACTGAAGCTTTCTTT. This encodes CASSPGTALNTEAFF.

This clonotype has more than one count but fewer than ten. The chain couples TRBV30 to TRBJ2-7; 9 bases align to TRBD1. Trimming cost V 4 bases and J 6 bases; bases outside gene matches: 7. The germline V gene has CDR1 GTSNPN and CDR2 SVGIG (reference sequence). This CDR3 region has 13 residues. The CDR3 DNA reads as TGTGCCTGGACCGGGGGACAGGGTGGCGAGCAGTACTTC. Its translation is CAWTGGQGGEQYF.

This clonotype was seen many times. This chain connects TRBV5-1 to TRBJ2-3; 12 bases fit TRBD2. V shed 4 bases and J 0 bases; nucleotides not matched to a gene: 3. From germline, CDR1 is SGHRS and CDR2 YFSETQ. The CDR3 length is 16 residues. CDR3 nucleotide sequence: TGCGCCAGCAGCGGCGGGACTAGCGGGAGCACAGATACGCAGTATTTT. Translating gives CASSGGTSGSTDTQYF. Based on the CDR3 plus reference TRBV5-1 and TRBJ2-3, the full variable domain is KAGVTQTPRYLIKTRGQQVTLSCSPISGHRSVSWYQQTPGQGLQFLFEYFSETQRNKGNFPGRFSGRQFSNSRSEMNVSTLELGDSALYLCASSGGTSGSTDTQYFGPGTRLTVL.

The chain carries TRBV6-6 and TRBJ2-7; possible D gene TRBD1, 6 bases. The CDR3 is made up of 12 amino acids. Trimming removed 5 bases from V and 5 bases from J, with 10 bases in between. The germline CDR1 and CDR2 sequences are MNHNY and SVGAGI (reference sequence). The CDR3 is CASSPGANEQYF. The CDR3 DNA sequence: TGTGCCAGCAGTCCAGGGGCGAACGAGCAGTACTTC.

This clonotype was observed many times. The genes are TRBV2 and TRBJ2-7; the D gene could be TRBD1 or TRBD2 (5 bases each). The CDR3 length is 14 residues. Trimming cost V 4 bases and J 2 bases, with 12 bases left between them. Germline V CDR1 and CDR2: SNHLY, FYNNEI. CDR3 bases: TGTGCCAGCAGTGGGGACCGCATACCCTACGAGCAGTACTTC. Amino acids: CASSGDRIPYEQYF.

This clonotype was detected ten times or more. V gene TRBV5-1 combines with J gene TRBJ2-1; D possibly corresponds to TRBD2 (5 bases). The CDR3 sequence is 15 residues long. Between the trimmed V and J ends, which lost 2 bases and 4 bases, there was a span of 13 bases. Germline V gene data show CDR1 as SGHRS and CDR2 as YFSETQ. CDR3 sequence reads: CASSFSLGLYNEQFF. CDR3 sequence (DNA): TGCGCCAGCAGCTTTTCTCTCGGACTTTACAATGAGCAGTTCTTC.

This clonotype has a count of ten or more. The chain has TRBV5-1 and TRBJ2-3; D may match TRBD1 or TRBD2 (5 bases each). Trimming took off 0 bases at V and 1 base at J, with 12 bases between the two ends. CDR1 and CDR2 (germline): SGHRS, YFSETQ. The CDR3 loop spans 16 amino acids. The CDR3 loop is CASSLGGPSRTDTQYF. CDR3 nucleotide sequence: TGCGCCAGCAGCTTGGGGGGACCTTCTCGCACAGATACGCAGTATTTT.

This clonotype was counted ten times or more. The rearrangement links TRBV5-1 to TRBJ2-1, with D perhaps TRBD1 (6 bases). The germline CDR1 and CDR2 sequences are SGHRS and YFSETQ. This CDR3 has 14 residues. V was shortened by 4 bases and J by 5 bases, with 13 bases between the two germline ends. DNA for the CDR3: TGCGCCAGCAGCCCACCCGACAGGAACAATGAGCAGTTCTTC. As protein: CASSPPDRNNEQFF. Variable domain in full (rest from reference TRBV5-1 and TRBJ2-1): KAGVTQTPRYLIKTRGQQVTLSCSPISGHRSVSWYQQTPGQGLQFLFEYFSETQRNKGNFPGRFSGRQFSNSRSEMNVSTLELGDSALYLCASSPPDRNNEQFFGPGTRLTVL.

V gene TRBV20-1 combines with J gene TRBJ2-7, with D hard to call. Germline values: CDR1 DFQATT, CDR2 SNEGSKA (reference sequence). The CDR3 is 14 residues long. V dropped 6 bases and J dropped 4 bases, with 19 bases sitting between them. This chain's CDR3 is CSAPEGFYGYEQYF. The CDR3 nucleotides are TGCAGTGCGCCAGAAGGTTTTTATGGGTACGAGCAGTACTTC.